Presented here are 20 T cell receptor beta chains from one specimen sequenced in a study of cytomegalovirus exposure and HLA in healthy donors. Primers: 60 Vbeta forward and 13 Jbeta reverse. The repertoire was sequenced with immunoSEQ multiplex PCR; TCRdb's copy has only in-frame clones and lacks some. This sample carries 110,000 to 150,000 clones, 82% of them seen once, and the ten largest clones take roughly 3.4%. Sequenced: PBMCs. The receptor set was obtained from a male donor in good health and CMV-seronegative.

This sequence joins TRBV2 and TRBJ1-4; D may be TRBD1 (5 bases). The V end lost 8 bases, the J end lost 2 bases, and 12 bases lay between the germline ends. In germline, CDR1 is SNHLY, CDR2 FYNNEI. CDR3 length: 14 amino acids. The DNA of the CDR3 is TGTGCCAGCGGATCGGGACTGACTAATGAAAAACTGTTTTTT. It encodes CASGSGLTNEKLFF.

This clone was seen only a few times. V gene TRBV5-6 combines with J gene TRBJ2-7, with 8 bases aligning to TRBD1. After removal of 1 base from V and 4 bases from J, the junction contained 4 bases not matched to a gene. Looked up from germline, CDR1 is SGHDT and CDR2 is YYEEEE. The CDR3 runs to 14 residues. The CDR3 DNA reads TGTGCCAGCAGCTTGTGGCAGGGGGCGTACGAGCAGTACTTC. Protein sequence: CASSLWQGAYEQYF.

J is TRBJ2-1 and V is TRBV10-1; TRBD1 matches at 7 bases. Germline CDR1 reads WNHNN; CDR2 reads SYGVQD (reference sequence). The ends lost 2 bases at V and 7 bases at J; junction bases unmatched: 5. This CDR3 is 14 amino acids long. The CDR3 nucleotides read TGCGCCAGCAGTGAGCCGGGGACAGAGAATGAGCAGTTCTTC. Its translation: CASSEPGTENEQFF.

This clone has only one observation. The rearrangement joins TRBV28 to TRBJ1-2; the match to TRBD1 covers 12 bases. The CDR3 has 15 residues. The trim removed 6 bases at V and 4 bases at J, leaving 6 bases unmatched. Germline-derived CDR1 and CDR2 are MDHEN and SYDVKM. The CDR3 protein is CASRGQGAISYGYTF. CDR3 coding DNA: TGTGCCAGCAGGGGACAGGGGGCGATAAGCTATGGCTACACCTTC.

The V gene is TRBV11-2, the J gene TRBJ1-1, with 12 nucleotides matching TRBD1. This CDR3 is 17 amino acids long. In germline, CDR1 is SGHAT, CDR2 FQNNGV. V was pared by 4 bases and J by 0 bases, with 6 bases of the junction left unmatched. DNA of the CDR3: TGTGCCAGCAGCTCCCGGGACAGGGGGCTCATGAACACTGAAGCTTTCTTT. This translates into CASSSRDRGLMNTEAFF.

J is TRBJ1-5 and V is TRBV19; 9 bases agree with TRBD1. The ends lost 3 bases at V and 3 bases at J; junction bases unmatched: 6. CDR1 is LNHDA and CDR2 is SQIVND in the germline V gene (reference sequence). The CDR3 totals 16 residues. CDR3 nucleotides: TGTGCCAGTAGTATTCGGACAGGGGCTAACAATCAGCCCCAGCATTTT. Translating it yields CASSIRTGANNQPQHF.

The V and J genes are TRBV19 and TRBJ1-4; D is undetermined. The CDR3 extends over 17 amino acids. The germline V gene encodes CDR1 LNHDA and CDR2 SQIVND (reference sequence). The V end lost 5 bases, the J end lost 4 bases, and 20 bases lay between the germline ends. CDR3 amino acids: CASSPMRAGTLNEKLFF. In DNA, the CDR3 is TGTGCCAGTAGTCCCATGAGGGCCGGAACTCTTAATGAAAAACTGTTTTTT.

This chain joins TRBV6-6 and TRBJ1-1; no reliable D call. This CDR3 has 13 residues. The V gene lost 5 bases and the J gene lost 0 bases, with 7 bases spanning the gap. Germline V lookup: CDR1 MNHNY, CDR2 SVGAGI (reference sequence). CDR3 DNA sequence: TGTGCCAGCAGTAACACAGTGAACACTGAAGCTTTCTTT. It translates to CASSNTVNTEAFF.

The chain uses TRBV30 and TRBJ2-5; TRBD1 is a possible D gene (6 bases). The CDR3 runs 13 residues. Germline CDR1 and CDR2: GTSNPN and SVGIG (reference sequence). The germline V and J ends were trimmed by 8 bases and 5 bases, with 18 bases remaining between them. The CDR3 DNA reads TGTGCCGGAAACTCACAGGGACCGGAGACCCAGTACTTC. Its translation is CAGNSQGPETQYF.

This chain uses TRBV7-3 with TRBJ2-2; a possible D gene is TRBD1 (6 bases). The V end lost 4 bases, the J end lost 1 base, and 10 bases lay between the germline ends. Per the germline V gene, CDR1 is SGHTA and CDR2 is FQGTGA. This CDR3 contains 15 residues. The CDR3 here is CASSSLTGNTGELFF. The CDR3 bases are TGTGCCAGCAGCTCACTGACAGGGAACACCGGGGAGCTGTTTTTT.

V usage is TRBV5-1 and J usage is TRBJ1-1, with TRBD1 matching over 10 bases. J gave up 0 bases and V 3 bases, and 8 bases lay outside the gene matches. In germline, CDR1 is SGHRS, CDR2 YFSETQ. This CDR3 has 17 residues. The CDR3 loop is CASSSGQGGVMNTEAFF. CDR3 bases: TGCGCCAGCAGCTCCGGACAGGGGGGCGTCATGAACACTGAAGCTTTCTTT. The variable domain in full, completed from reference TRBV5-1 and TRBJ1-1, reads KAGVTQTPRYLIKTRGQQVTLSCSPISGHRSVSWYQQTPGQGLQFLFEYFSETQRNKGNFPGRFSGRQFSNSRSEMNVSTLELGDSALYLCASSSGQGGVMNTEAFFGQGTRLTVV.

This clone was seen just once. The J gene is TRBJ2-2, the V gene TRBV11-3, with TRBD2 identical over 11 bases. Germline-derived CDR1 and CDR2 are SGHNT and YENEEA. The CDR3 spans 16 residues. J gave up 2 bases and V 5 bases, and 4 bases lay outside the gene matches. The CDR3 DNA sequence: TGTGCCAGCAGCCCACTAGCGGGGGTCAACACCGGGGAGCTGTTTTTT. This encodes CASSPLAGVNTGELFF.

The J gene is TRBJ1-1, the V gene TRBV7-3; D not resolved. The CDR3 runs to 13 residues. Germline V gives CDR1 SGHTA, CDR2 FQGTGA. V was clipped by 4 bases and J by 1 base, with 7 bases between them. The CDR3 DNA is TGTGCCAGCAGCTCCCGGAGGAACACTGAAGCTTTCTTT. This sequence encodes CASSSRRNTEAFF.

CDR3: CASSQEPGQASYEQYF. Here the CDR3 DNA reads TGCGCCAGCAGCCAAGAGCCCGGACAGGCCTCCTACGAGCAGTACTTC. The V call is TRBV4-1, the J call TRBJ2-7; TRBD1 matches at 7 bases. The CDR3 is made up of 16 amino acids. Germline CDR1 and CDR2: MGHRA and YSYEKL. Trimming cost V 0 bases and J 0 bases; bases outside gene matches: 5.

The CDR3 is CASSPGTGAYNEQFF. The CDR3 coding sequence is TGTGCCAGCAGCCCTGGGACAGGGGCCTACAATGAGCAGTTCTTC. The V gene is TRBV7-3, the J gene TRBJ2-1, with TRBD1 matching over 10 bases. The V gene's germline CDR1 is SGHTA and CDR2 FQGTGA. This CDR3 region has 15 residues. With 5 bases clipped from V and 2 bases from J, the junction kept 3 bases outside the gene matches.

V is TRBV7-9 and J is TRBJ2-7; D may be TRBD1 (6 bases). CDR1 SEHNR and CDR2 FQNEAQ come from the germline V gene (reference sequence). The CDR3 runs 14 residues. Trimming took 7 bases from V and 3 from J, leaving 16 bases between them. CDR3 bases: TGTGCCAGCACCCTTAGAGAGGGACACTACGAGCAGTACTTC. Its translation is CASTLREGHYEQYF. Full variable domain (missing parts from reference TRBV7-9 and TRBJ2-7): DTGVSQNPRHKITKRGQNVTFRCDPISEHNRLYWYRQTLGQGPEFLTYFQNEAQLEKSRLLSDRFSAERPKGSFSTLEIQRTEQGDSAMYLCASTLREGHYEQYFGPGTRLTVT.

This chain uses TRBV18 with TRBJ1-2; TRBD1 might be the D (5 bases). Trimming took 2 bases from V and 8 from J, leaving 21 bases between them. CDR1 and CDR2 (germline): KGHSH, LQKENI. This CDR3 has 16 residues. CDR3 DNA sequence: TGTGCCAGCTCACCATTCGGGGGGGAAGCTATAGGAGGCTACACCTTC. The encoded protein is CASSPFGGEAIGGYTF.

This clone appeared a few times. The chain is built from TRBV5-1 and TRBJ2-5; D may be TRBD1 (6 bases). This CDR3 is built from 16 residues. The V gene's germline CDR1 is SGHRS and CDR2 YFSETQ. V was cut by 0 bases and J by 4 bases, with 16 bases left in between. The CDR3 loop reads CASSLARGRRGETQYF. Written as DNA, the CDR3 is TGCGCCAGCAGCTTGGCCCGGGGTCGCAGGGGAGAGACCCAGTACTTC. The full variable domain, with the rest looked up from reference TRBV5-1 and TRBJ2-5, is KAGVTQTPRYLIKTRGQQVTLSCSPISGHRSVSWYQQTPGQGLQFLFEYFSETQRNKGNFPGRFSGRQFSNSRSEMNVSTLELGDSALYLCASSLARGRRGETQYFGPGTRLLVL.

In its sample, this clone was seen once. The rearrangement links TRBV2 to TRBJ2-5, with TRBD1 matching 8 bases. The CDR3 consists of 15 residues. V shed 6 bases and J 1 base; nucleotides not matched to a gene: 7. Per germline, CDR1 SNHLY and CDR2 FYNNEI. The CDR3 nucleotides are TGTGCCAGCAGAAAAAGGACAGGGACCCAAGAGACCCAGTACTTC. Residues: CASRKRTGTQETQYF.

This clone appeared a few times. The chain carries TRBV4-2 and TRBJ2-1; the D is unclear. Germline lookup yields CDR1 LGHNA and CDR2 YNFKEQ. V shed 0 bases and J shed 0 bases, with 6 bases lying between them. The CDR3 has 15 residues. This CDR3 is CASSQERLSYNEQFF. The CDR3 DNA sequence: TGTGCCAGCAGCCAAGAAAGACTCTCCTACAATGAGCAGTTCTTC.